This T cell receptor (beta chain) came from a study of T cell repertoires in cytomegalovirus infection. Study at large: Both CMV infection and a matching HLA type were indicated by public TCR beta signatures.

Whole-study results and caveats: In two of eight donors, the top clonotype was HLA-C-restricted CMV-specific.

The CDR3 spans 16 residues. J gave up 6 bases and V 7 bases, and 9 bases lay outside the gene matches. Germline CDR1 SNHLY, CDR2 FYNNEI. Each CDR3 protein gets one entry after TCRdb re-called the reads with MiXCR. There are under 150,000 distinct CDR3 sequences in the sample; 8.8% occur only once, and around 10% lies in the top ten. This clonotype has just a few counts. No antigen is known for it. The clonotype comes from a human donor in good health (CMV status not recorded). Some clones in this sample may be carry-over from other donors' samples. The rearrangement links TRBV2 to TRBJ1-6; 10 nucleotides agree with TRBD1. The sample was PBMCs. The chain's CDR3 is CASTRDRGRSNSPLHF. The DNA for the CDR3 is TGTGCCAGCACCCGGGACAGGGGCCGAAGTAATTCACCCCTCCACTTT.